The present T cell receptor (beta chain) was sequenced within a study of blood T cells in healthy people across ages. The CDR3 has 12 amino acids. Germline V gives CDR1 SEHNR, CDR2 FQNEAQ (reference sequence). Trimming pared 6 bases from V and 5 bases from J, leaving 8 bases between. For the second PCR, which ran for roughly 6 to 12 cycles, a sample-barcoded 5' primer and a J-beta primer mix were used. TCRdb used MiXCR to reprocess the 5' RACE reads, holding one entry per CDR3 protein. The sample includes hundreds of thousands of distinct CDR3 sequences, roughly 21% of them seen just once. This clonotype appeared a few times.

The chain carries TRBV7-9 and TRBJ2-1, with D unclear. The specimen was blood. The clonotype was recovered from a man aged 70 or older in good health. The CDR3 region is CASRRVDNEQFF. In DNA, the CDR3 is TGTGCCAGCAGACGTGTCGACAATGAGCAGTTCTTC.